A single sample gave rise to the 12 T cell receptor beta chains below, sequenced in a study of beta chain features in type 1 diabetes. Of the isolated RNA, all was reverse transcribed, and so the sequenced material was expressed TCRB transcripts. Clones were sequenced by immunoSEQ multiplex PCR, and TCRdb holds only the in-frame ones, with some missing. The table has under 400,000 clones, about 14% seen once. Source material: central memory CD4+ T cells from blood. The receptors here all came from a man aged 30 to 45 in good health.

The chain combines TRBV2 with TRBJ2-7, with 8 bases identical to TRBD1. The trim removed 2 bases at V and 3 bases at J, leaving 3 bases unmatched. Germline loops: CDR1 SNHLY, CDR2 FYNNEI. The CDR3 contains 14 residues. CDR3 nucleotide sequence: TGTGCCAGCAGTGAACAGGGGGCGTTCTACGAGCAGTACTTC. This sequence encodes CASSEQGAFYEQYF.

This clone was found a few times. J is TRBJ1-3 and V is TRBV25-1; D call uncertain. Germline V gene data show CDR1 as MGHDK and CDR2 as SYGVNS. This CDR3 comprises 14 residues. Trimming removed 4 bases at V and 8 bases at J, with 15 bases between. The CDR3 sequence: CASSADQAGDTIYF. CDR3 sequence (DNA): TGTGCCAGCAGTGCAGACCAGGCAGGTGACACCATATATTTT.

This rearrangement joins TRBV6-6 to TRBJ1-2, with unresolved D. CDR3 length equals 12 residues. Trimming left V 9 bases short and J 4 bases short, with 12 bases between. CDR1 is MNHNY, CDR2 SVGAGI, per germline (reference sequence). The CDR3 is CASERRLYGYTF. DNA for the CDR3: TGTGCCAGTGAACGACGGCTCTATGGCTACACCTTC.

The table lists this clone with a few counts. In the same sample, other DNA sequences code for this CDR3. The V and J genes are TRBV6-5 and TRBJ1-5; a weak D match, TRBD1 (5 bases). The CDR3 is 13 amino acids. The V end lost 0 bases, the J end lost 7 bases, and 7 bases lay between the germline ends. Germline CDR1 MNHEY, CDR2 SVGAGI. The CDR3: CASSYSGRQPQHF. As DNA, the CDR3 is TGTGCCAGCAGTTACTCGGGGCGACAGCCCCAGCATTTT.

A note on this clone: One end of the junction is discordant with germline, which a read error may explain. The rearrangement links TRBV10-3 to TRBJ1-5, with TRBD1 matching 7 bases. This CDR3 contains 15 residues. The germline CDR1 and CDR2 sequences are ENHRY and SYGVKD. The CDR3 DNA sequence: TGTGCCAGCAGTCAAACAGGGGCGTTCAATCAGCCCCAGCATTTT. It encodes CASSQTGAFNQPQHF.

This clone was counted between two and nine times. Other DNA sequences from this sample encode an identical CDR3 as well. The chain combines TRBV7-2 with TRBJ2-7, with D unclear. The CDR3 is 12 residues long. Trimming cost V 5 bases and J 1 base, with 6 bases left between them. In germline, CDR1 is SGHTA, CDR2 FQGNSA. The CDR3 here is CASSHGSYEQYF. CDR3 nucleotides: TGTGCCAGCAGCCATGGGTCCTACGAGCAGTACTTC.

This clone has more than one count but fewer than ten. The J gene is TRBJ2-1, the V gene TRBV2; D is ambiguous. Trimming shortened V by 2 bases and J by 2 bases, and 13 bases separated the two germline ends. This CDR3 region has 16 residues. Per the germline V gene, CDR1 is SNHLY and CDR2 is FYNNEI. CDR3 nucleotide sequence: TGTGCCAGCAGTGAATCCCATATGGGTCCCTACAATGAGCAGTTCTTC. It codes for CASSESHMGPYNEQFF.

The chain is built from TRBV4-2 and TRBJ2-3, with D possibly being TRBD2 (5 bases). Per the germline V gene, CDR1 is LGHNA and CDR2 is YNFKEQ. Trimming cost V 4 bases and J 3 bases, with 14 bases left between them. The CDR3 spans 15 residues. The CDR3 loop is CASSRTGSVTDTQYF. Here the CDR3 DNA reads TGTGCCAGCAGCCGAACGGGGTCTGTAACAGATACGCAGTATTTT.

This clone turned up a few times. The CDR3 sequence: CASSFSGQAKETQYF. The DNA for the CDR3 is TGTGCCAGCAGTTTTTCGGGACAGGCGAAAGAGACCCAGTACTTC. The chain has TRBV28 and TRBJ2-5; 8 bases agree with TRBD1. Germline V gene lookup returns CDR1 MDHEN and CDR2 SYDVKM. The CDR3 is made up of 15 amino acids. V lost 3 bases and J lost 3; bases outside the gene matches: 6.

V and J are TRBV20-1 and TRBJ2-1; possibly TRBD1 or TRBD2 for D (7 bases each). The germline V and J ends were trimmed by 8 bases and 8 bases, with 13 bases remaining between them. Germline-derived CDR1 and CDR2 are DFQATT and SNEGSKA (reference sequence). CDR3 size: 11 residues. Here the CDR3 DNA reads TGCAGTCCCAGGGGGGGAGATGAGCAGTTCTTC. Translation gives CSPRGGDEQFF.

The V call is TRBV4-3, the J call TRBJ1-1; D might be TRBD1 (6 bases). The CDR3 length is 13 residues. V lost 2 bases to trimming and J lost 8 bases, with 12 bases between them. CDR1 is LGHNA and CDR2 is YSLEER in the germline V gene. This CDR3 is CASSQSSQGEAFF. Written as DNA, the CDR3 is TGCGCCAGCAGCCAAAGCTCCCAGGGGGAAGCTTTCTTT.

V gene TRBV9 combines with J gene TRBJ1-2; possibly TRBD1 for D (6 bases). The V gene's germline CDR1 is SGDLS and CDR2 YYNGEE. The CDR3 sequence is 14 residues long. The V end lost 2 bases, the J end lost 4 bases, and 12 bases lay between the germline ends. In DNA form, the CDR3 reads TGTGCCAGCAGCGTTACAGGGTATAGCTATGGCTACACCTTC. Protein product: CASSVTGYSYGYTF.